Listed here are 22 T cell receptor beta chains from one sample, sequenced in a study of cytomegalovirus exposure and HLA in healthy donors. PCR employed 60 Vbeta and 13 Jbeta primers. Sequencing used immunoSEQ multiplex PCR; TCRdb keeps in-frame clones, though not all of them. The sample lists around 180,000 clones; 60% to 85% were seen once. The source material was PBMCs. The receptors shown here come from a man aged 35 to 55 in good health and CMV-seronegative.

The V and J genes are TRBV18 and TRBJ2-5; D is unclear. V lost 5 bases and J 1 base, leaving 11 bases between the germline ends. The CDR3 spans 14 residues. The germline V gene has CDR1 KGHSH and CDR2 LQKENI. CDR3 protein: CASSSKTPQETQYF. CDR3 in DNA: TGTGCCAGCTCATCCAAGACACCCCAAGAGACCCAGTACTTC.

This clone was picked up one time. The gene calls are TRBV6-5 and TRBJ2-1; tentatively, D is TRBD1 (6 bases). This CDR3 has 15 amino acids. The germline V gene has CDR1 MNHEY and CDR2 SVGAGI. V lost 4 bases and J lost 3, with 13 bases in between. The CDR3 DNA is TGTGCCAGCAGTTCCTCGGCCAGGGGCTACAATGAGCAGTTCTTC. Translation gives CASSSSARGYNEQFF.

The chain employs TRBV5-1 and TRBJ1-5; TRBD1 might be the D (6 bases). In germline, CDR1 is SGHRS, CDR2 YFSETQ. This CDR3 is 16 amino acids long. V was clipped by 2 bases and J by 1 base, with 13 bases between them. CDR3 residues: CASSLSGAGSNQPQHF. As DNA, the CDR3 is TGCGCCAGCAGCTTATCAGGGGCTGGGAGCAATCAGCCCCAGCATTTT.

This clone was recorded once. The J gene is TRBJ2-5, the V gene TRBV18, with 13 bases matching TRBD2. The CDR3 covers 17 residues. Germline V gene lookup returns CDR1 KGHSH and CDR2 LQKENI. J lost 3 bases, V lost 0 bases, and 4 bases had no gene match. CDR3 nucleotide sequence: TGTGCCAGCTCACCACCGGTAGGGACTAGCGGGAAAGAGACCCAGTACTTC. It specifies CASSPPVGTSGKETQYF.

The genes are TRBV6-1 and TRBJ2-1, with a possible D match to TRBD1 (6 bases). CDR1 and CDR2 from the germline V gene are MNHNS and SASEGT. The V end lost 3 bases, the J end lost 6 bases, and 9 bases lay between the germline ends. The CDR3 is 13 amino acids. CDR3 DNA: TGTGCCAGCAGTGACTTAGGGGGCAATGAGCAGTTCTTC. Translating it yields CASSDLGGNEQFF.

The rearrangement links TRBV27 to TRBJ1-2; 8 bases are shared with TRBD1. J lost 8 bases, V lost 3 bases, and 11 bases had no gene match. The CDR3 covers 15 residues. Germline-derived CDR1 and CDR2 are MNHEY and SMNVEV (reference sequence). CDR3 protein: CASSFSDRESRGYTF. The CDR3 DNA reads TGTGCCAGCAGTTTCTCGGACAGGGAGAGTCGGGGCTACACCTTC.

This CDR3 reads CASVRQGPTEAFF. CDR3 coding DNA: TGTGCTAGCGTCCGTCAGGGCCCCACTGAAGCTTTCTTT. J is TRBJ1-1 and V is TRBV12-5, with D maybe TRBD1 (5 bases). V was pared by 9 bases and J by 4 bases, with 15 bases between. CDR1 and CDR2 from the germline V gene are LGHNT and FRNRAP. The CDR3 length is 13 residues.

This clone was seen just once. V usage is TRBV5-1 and J usage is TRBJ2-7; D is perhaps TRBD2 (5 bases). V lost 2 bases, J lost 0 bases, and 9 bases lay in between. The CDR3 totals 14 residues. Germline V gene lookup returns CDR1 SGHRS and CDR2 YFSETQ. CDR3 in DNA: TGCGCCAGCAGCTTTGACCGGGACTCCTACGAGCAGTACTTC. Its protein product is CASSFDRDSYEQYF.

The rearrangement joins TRBV4-3 to TRBJ1-3; D gene uncertain. Between the trimmed V and J ends, which lost 1 base and 1 base, there was a span of 11 bases. This CDR3 is built from 16 residues. Germline V CDR1 and CDR2: LGHNA, YSLEER. In DNA form, the CDR3 reads TGCGCCAGCAGCCAAGTCCGGGTCCTTTCTGGAAACACCATATATTTT. Its translation: CASSQVRVLSGNTIYF.

V usage is TRBV7-3 and J usage is TRBJ2-3; 8 bases fit TRBD2. The V and J ends lost 5 bases and 4 bases, in that order; junction bases with no gene match: 5. The germline V gene has CDR1 SGHTA and CDR2 FQGTGA. The CDR3 runs 14 residues. This CDR3 is CASSPGLDSDTQYF. As DNA, the CDR3 is TGTGCCAGCAGCCCGGGACTAGACTCAGATACGCAGTATTTT.

J is TRBJ1-1 and V is TRBV30; TRBD1 is a possible D gene (5 bases). The CDR3 totals 15 residues. Trimming removed 5 bases from V and 5 bases from J, with 21 bases in between. Per the germline V gene, CDR1 is GTSNPN and CDR2 is SVGIG (reference sequence). CDR3 sequence reads: CAWDRDPGVSTEAFF. CDR3 DNA sequence: TGTGCCTGGGACCGGGACCCGGGGGTTTCGACTGAAGCTTTCTTT.

Notes on this clone: Other DNA sequences within the sample encode an identical CDR3. The genes are TRBV7-2 and TRBJ2-7; no firm D call. CDR1 is SGHTA and CDR2 is FQGNSA in the germline V gene. This CDR3 has 11 residues. The V end lost 4 bases, the J end lost 4 bases, and 5 bases lay between the germline ends. CDR3 DNA: TGTGCCAGCAGCTCGTTGTACGAGCAGTACTTC. Translation gives CASSSLYEQYF.

This CDR3 reads CASSLNQGVTGELFF. The CDR3 bases are TGTGCCAGCAGCTTGAACCAGGGGGTTACCGGGGAGCTGTTTTTT. The gene calls are TRBV5-5 and TRBJ2-2; 7 nucleotides agree with TRBD1. This CDR3 has 15 residues. V lost 1 base to trimming and J lost 5 bases; unmatched junction nucleotides: 5. Germline V CDR1 and CDR2: SGHKS, YYEKEE (reference sequence). The full variable domain, in which reference TRBV5-5 and TRBJ2-2 provide the parts outside the CDR3, is DAGVTQSPTHLIKTRGQQVTLRCSPISGHKSVSWYQQVLGQGPQFIFQYYEKEERGRGNFPDRFSARQFPNYSSELNVNALLLGDSALYLCASSLNQGVTGELFFGEGSRLTVL.

The V call is TRBV19, the J call TRBJ2-3; 7 bases align to TRBD2. The CDR3 contains 17 residues. Germline assignment: CDR1 LNHDA and CDR2 SQIVND (reference sequence). V gave up 2 bases and J gave up 0 bases; unmatched junction bases: 8. The CDR3 nucleotides read TGTGCCAGTAGTATAAGCGGGGCTACCTCTAGCACAGATACGCAGTATTTT. This translates into CASSISGATSSTDTQYF.

This clone was seen just once. This rearrangement joins TRBV2 to TRBJ1-5; D is perhaps TRBD1 (6 bases). The V end lost 11 bases, the J end lost 1 base, and 12 bases lay between the germline ends. The CDR3 loop spans 13 amino acids. CDR1 is SNHLY and CDR2 is FYNNEI in the germline V gene. In nucleotides, the CDR3 is TGTGCCGGGGGCCTTGGGAGCAATCAGCCCCAGCATTTT. Protein product: CAGGLGSNQPQHF.

In this sample, this clone turned up a few times. For the CDR3, the DNA is TGTGCCAGCAGCTTAGCGAACCAATTCGGGGAGACCCAGTACTTC. Its translation: CASSLANQFGETQYF. This chain links TRBV7-8 with TRBJ2-5; D is ambiguous. Germline CDR1 reads SGHVS; CDR2 reads FQNEAQ. The CDR3 sequence is 15 residues long. The V and J ends lost 0 bases and 5 bases respectively, with 13 bases between them.

The J gene is TRBJ2-5, the V gene TRBV5-6; 11 positions agree with TRBD1. J gave up 2 bases and V 8 bases, and 14 bases lay outside the gene matches. Germline values: CDR1 SGHDT, CDR2 YYEEEE. The CDR3 is 17 residues long. The CDR3: CASQALGTGGKQETQYF. CDR3 bases: TGTGCCAGTCAAGCTTTAGGGACAGGGGGGAAACAAGAGACCCAGTACTTC.

In this sample, this clone turned up a few times. The V call is TRBV30, the J call TRBJ1-4, with 7 bases fitting TRBD1. From germline, CDR1 is GTSNPN and CDR2 SVGIG (reference sequence). With 7 bases clipped from V and 5 bases from J, the junction kept 7 bases outside the gene matches. There are 13 residues in the CDR3. For the CDR3, the DNA is TGTGCCTCCCCGGGACAGCTAAATGAAAAACTGTTTTTT. Protein: CASPGQLNEKLFF.

The rearrangement joins TRBV13 to TRBJ1-4, with TRBD1 matching 7 bases. Trimming at V came to 5 bases and at J to 10 bases, leaving 4 bases not matched to a gene. The CDR3 spans 12 residues. The germline gives CDR1 PRHDT, CDR2 FYEKMQ (reference sequence). The chain's CDR3 is CASSANRGKLFF. CDR3 nucleotide sequence: TGTGCCAGCAGCGCAAACAGGGGAAAACTGTTTTTT.

This clone has just a few counts. This chain links TRBV6-6 with TRBJ1-5, with 7 nucleotides matching TRBD1. Germline CDR1 reads MNHNY; CDR2 reads SVGAGI (reference sequence). Trimming cost V 4 bases and J 7 bases; bases outside gene matches: 7. This CDR3 has 14 residues. The CDR3 region has the DNA TGTGCCAGCAGTTCTAACAGGGGAAACCAGCCCCAGCATTTT. Translating gives CASSSNRGNQPQHF.

The V and J genes are TRBV5-1 and TRBJ2-7, with TRBD2 identical over 7 bases. The CDR3 has 16 residues. V lost 0 bases and J lost 5; bases outside the gene matches: 11. From germline, CDR1 is SGHRS and CDR2 YFSETQ. The CDR3 spells CASSLEAGEGGNEQYF. The CDR3, as DNA: TGCGCCAGCAGCTTGGAGGCGGGGGAAGGTGGGAACGAGCAGTACTTC.

The chain recombines TRBV12-2 with TRBJ1-5; TRBD1, the D gene given by the table, was not confirmed from the DNA. TRBV12-2 is listed as a pseudogene. The CDR3 loop spans 16 amino acids. The CDR3, as DNA: TGTGCAAGTCGCTTAGCGCTGTTGGGCATGGTTCAGCCCCAGCATTTT. It encodes CASRLALLGMVQPQHF.